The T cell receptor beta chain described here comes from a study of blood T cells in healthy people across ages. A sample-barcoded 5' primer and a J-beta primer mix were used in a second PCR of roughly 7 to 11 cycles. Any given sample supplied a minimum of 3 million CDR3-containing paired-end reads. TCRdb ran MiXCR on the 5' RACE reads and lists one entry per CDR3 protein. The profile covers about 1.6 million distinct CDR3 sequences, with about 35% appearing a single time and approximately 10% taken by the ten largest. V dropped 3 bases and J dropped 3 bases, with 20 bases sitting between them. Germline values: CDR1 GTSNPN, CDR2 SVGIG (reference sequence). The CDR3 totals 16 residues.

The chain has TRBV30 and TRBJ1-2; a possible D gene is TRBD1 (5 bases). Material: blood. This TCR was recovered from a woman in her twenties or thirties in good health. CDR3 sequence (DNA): TGTGCCTGGAGCCCGCCTCCGGGGAGGGGTGACTATGGCTACACCTTC. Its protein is CAWSPPPGRGDYGYTF.